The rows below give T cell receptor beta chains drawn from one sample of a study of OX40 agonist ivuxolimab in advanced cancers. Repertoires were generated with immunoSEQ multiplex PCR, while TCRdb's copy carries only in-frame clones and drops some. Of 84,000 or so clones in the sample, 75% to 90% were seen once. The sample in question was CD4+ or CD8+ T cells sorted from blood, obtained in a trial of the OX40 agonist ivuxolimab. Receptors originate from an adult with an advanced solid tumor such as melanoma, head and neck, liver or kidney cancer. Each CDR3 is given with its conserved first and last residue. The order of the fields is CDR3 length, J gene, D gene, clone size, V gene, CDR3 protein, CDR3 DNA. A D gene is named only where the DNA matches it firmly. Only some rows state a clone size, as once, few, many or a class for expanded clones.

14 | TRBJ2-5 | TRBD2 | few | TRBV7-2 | CASSTSSGEETQYF | TGTGCCAGCAGCACCTCTAGCGGGGAAGAGACCCAGTACTTC
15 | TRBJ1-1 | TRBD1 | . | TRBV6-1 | CASRERQGVNTEAFF | TGTGCCAGCAGAGAACGACAGGGGGTGAACACTGAAGCTTTCTTT
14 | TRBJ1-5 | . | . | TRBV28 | CASSLRGGHQPQHF | TGTGCCAGCAGTTTACGAGGGGGGCATCAGCCCCAGCATTTT
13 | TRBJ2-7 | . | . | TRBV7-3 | CASSLLDGYEQYF | TGTGCCAGCAGCTTACTGGACGGCTACGAGCAGTACTTC
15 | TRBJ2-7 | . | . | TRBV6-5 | CASSYSGLAHYEQYF | TGTGCCAGCAGTTACTCCGGTCTCGCGCACTACGAGCAGTACTTC
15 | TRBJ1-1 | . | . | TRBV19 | CASSTLQAPISEAFF | TGTGCCAGTAGTACCCTACAGGCCCCCATCAGTGAAGCTTTCTTT
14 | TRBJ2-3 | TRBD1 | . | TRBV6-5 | CASKTGGAVDTQYF | TGTGCCAGCAAAACAGGGGGCGCAGTAGATACGCAGTATTTT
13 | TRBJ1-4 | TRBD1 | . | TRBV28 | CASSSPPPGQQAF | TGTGCCAGCAGTTCCCCTCCCCCGGGACAGCAGGCTTTT
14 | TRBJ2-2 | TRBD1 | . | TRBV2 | CASSVRGRTGELFF | TGTGCCAGCAGTGTCAGGGGGCGGACCGGGGAGCTGTTTTTT
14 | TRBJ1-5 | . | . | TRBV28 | CASTNGQTRQPQHF | TGTGCCAGCACTAACGGACAAACAAGGCAGCCCCAGCATTTT
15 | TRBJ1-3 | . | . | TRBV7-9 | CASSLGGSFGNTIYF | TGTGCCAGCAGCTTAGGTGGCAGCTTTGGAAACACCATATATTTT
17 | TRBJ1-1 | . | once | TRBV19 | CASSSRASWMGNTEAFF | TGTGCCAGTAGTTCACGGGCCAGTTGGATGGGGAACACTGAAGCTTTCTTT
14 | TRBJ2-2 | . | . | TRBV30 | CAWSVRAGAGELFF | TGTGCCTGGAGTGTACGAGCAGGGGCCGGGGAGCTGTTTTTT
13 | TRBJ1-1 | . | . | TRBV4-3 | CASSQATSGGAFF | TGCGCCAGCAGCCAAGCAACGTCGGGCGGAGCTTTCTTT
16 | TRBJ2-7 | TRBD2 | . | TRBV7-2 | CASSLEPSGGPYEQYF | TGTGCCAGCAGCTTAGAGCCTAGCGGGGGTCCCTACGAGCAGTACTTC
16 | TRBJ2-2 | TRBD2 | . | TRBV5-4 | CASSSRGGGNTGELFF | TGTGCCAGCAGCTCAAGGGGCGGGGGGAACACCGGGGAGCTGTTTTTT
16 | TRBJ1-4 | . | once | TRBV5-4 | CASSLSGARLGEKLFF | TGTGCCAGCAGCTTGTCAGGCGCCAGGCTGGGTGAAAAACTGTTTTTT
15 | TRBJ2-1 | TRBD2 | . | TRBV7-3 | CASSLYGLAPAEQFF | TGTGCCAGCAGCCTCTACGGACTAGCCCCCGCTGAGCAGTTCTTC
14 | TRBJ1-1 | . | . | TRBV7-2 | CASGLGDKNTEAFF | TGTGCCAGCGGTTTAGGGGACAAAAACACTGAAGCTTTCTTT
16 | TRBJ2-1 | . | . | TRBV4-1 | CASRDLALSSYNEQFF | TGCGCCAGCAGGGACCTAGCGTTGAGCTCCTACAATGAGCAGTTCTTC
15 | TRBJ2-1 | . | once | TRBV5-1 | CASSFFVGSNNEQFF | TGCGCCAGCAGCTTCTTCGTAGGGTCAAACAATGAGCAGTTCTTC
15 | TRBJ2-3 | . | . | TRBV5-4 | CASSLSWSSTDTQYF | TGTGCCAGCAGCTTGTCATGGTCTAGCACAGATACGCAGTATTTT
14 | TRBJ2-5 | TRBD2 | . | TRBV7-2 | CASSPGGRQETQYF | TGTGCCAGCAGCCCGGGAGGTCGACAAGAGACCCAGTACTTC
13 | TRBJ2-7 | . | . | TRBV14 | CASSQDWAYEQYF | TGTGCCAGCAGCCAAGATTGGGCCTACGAGCAGTACTTC
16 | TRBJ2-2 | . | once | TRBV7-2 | CASSQDMAGGAGELFF | TGTGCCAGCAGCCAGGACATGGCAGGGGGGGCCGGGGAGCTGTTTTTT
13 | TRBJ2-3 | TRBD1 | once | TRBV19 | CASSWQGADTQYF | TGTGCCAGTAGTTGGCAGGGGGCAGATACGCAGTATTTT
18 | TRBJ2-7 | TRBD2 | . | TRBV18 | CASSPNPGRGTSGDEQYF | TGTGCCAGCTCTCCAAACCCCGGTCGGGGGACTAGCGGGGACGAGCAGTACTTC
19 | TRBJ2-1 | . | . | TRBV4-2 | CASSQEPFRRGTTYNEQFF | TGTGCCAGCAGCCAAGAGCCTTTTCGCAGGGGCACCACCTACAATGAGCAGTTCTTC
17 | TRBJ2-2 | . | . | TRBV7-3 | CASSIRGRGRGTGELFF | TGTGCCAGCAGCATAAGGGGCAGGGGGCGGGGGACCGGGGAGCTGTTTTTT
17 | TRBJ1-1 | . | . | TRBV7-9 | CASSFTRQAGGSTEAFF | TGTGCCAGCAGCTTCACCAGACAGGCCGGGGGTAGCACTGAAGCTTTCTTT
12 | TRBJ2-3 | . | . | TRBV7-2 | CASTPDVDTQYF | TGTGCCAGCACCCCAGATGTAGATACGCAGTATTTT